This paragraph reports one T cell receptor (beta chain). This sample is drawn from a study of long-term antiretroviral therapy in people with HIV. Germline V lookup: CDR1 SGHDT, CDR2 YYEEEE. Trimming pared 0 bases from V and 6 bases from J, leaving 12 bases between. The CDR3 consists of 14 residues. Researchers ran immunoSEQ v3.0 at survey level. Clones were sequenced by immunoSEQ multiplex PCR, and TCRdb holds only the in-frame ones, with some missing. The table includes around 26,000 clones, around 80% detected once. The chain links TRBV5-6 to TRBJ1-1; D is uncertain. This material consisted of unsorted PBMCs, taken 3 years after starting antiretroviral therapy. This receptor was taken from a man between 50 and 59 years old with HIV. CDR3 nucleotides: TGTGCCAGCAGCTTGGGCGCAGGACGGCCTGAAGCTTTCTTT. Protein product: CASSLGAGRPEAFF.